These T cell receptor beta chains were read from a single sample in a study of neurological immune-mediated disorders. TCRdb re-called the 5' RACE reads with MiXCR, one entry per CDR3 protein. The data hold around 28,000 distinct CDR3 sequences, with around 2.5% observed a single time. The sequenced sample was PBMCs. These TCRs come from a woman aged 50 to 60 with multiple sclerosis. Both conserved end residues are part of each CDR3. The D gene is left open where the match is weak. A row's size may be missing; if present it is once, few, many or a size class.

clone size	V gene	D gene	J gene	CDR3 DNA	CDR3 protein
many	TRBV7-9	.	TRBJ2-1	TGTGCCAGCAGCTCTACGTCCTCCTACAATGAGCAGTTCTTC	CASSSTSSYNEQFF
many	TRBV4-2	.	TRBJ2-3	TGTGCCAGCAGCCAAGGGAGGGGGGCCGCAGATACGCAGTATTTT	CASSQGRGAADTQYF
many	TRBV5-1	.	TRBJ2-1	TGCGCCAGCAGCTTGGCCTCGCCCCTAGTAAATGAGCAGTTCTTC	CASSLASPLVNEQFF
many	TRBV20-1	TRBD2	TRBJ2-3	TGCAGTGCTATGCGGGAGCCCCTCGATACGCAGTATTTT	CSAMREPLDTQYF
few	TRBV20-1	.	TRBJ1-4	TGCAGTGCTAGGGGCTCGGGGCGGGGGCTGATTGAAAAACTGTTTTTT	CSARGSGRGLIEKLFF
many	TRBV4-3	.	TRBJ1-6	TGCGCCAGCAGCCAACTTGAGTCTGGGAATTCACCCCTCCACTTT	CASSQLESGNSPLHF
many	TRBV29-1	.	TRBJ2-3	TGCAGCGTTGAAGATCGAGGGGGACACGAAGATACGCAGTATTTT	CSVEDRGGHEDTQYF
many	TRBV24-1	.	TRBJ2-5	TGTGCCACCAGTGATTTGGGAGAGACCCAGTACTTC	CATSDLGETQYF
.	TRBV5-1	.	TRBJ2-1	TGCGCCAGCGGCTCCGGGACCTACAATGAGCAGTTCTTC	CASGSGTYNEQFF
many	TRBV9	.	TRBJ2-3	TGTGCCAGCAGCCCTTTTCCCGGGGGTGGAGATACGCAGTATTTT	CASSPFPGGGDTQYF
many	TRBV28	.	TRBJ2-5	TGTGCCAGCAGTTTCAGACAGCTCCAAGAGACCCAGTACTTC	CASSFRQLQETQYF
few	TRBV12-3/TRBV12-4	.	TRBJ1-6	TGTGCCACCGCCTCGGGGGCAAGCAATTCACCCCTCAACTTT	CATASGASNSPLNF
many	TRBV20-1	TRBD1	TRBJ1-4	TGCAGTGCTAGGGTGGACAGGGCGAGAGAAAAACTGTTTTTT	CSARVDRAREKLFF
many	TRBV4-1	TRBD1	TRBJ2-6	TGCGCCAGCACCCCGACCCCCGGACAGGGAGGCTCTGGGGCCAACGTCCTGACTTTC	CASTPTPGQGGSGANVLTF
many	TRBV10-2	TRBD1	TRBJ2-7	TGCGCCAGCGGGCAGGGGGCCTACGAGCAGTACTTC	CASGQGAYEQYF
many	TRBV20-1	.	TRBJ1-2	TGCAGTGCTCTCCGAGGTACAGGGACTACCTATGGCTACACCTTC	CSALRGTGTTYGYTF
many	TRBV12-3/TRBV12-4	.	TRBJ1-2	TGTGCCAGCAGTTTGGTTAACTATGGCTACACCTTC	CASSLVNYGYTF
many	TRBV5-1	TRBD2	TRBJ2-1	TGCGCCAGCAGCCCGGGACTAGCGAATGAGCAGTTCTTC	CASSPGLANEQFF
.	TRBV10-3	TRBD2	TRBJ2-7	TGTGCCATCAGGGGGACTAGATACGAGCAGTACTTC	CAIRGTRYEQYF
many	TRBV7-9	.	TRBJ2-7	TGTGCCAGCAACCTACGGGCTGATAGCCATTACGAGCAGTACTTC	CASNLRADSHYEQYF
many	TRBV7-9	.	TRBJ1-4	TGTGCCAGCAGCTTAGCGCGGCAGGCGGAAGCTAATGAAAAACTGTTTTTT	CASSLARQAEANEKLFF
few	TRBV7-2	.	TRBJ2-7	TGTGCCAGCAGCTCCGACCCCCAGTCCTACGAGCAGTACTTC	CASSSDPQSYEQYF
.	TRBV6-1	TRBD1	TRBJ1-2	TGTGCCAGCAGGAGGGACAGGGGTACCTATGGCTACACCTTC	CASRRDRGTYGYTF
few	TRBV7-2	.	TRBJ2-7	TGTGCCAGCAGACAGGGCCCCGGGTTGTACGAGCAGTACTTC	CASRQGPGLYEQYF
medium-sized	TRBV10-2	TRBD1	TRBJ1-2	TGCGCCAGCAGGGACACAGGGGGCTATGGCTACACCTTC	CASRDTGGYGYTF
many	TRBV5-6	.	TRBJ2-2	TGTGCCAGCAGGGCTACGGGTCGAGCCAAGGAGGAGCTGTTTTTT	CASRATGRAKEELFF
many	TRBV7-2	.	TRBJ1-1	TGTGCCAGCAGCTTAGCTGAGTTAACTGAAGCTTTCTTT	CASSLAELTEAFF
many	TRBV5-5	TRBD2	TRBJ2-2	TGTGCCAGCAGCTCTACTAGACTAGCGCTCACCGGGGAGCTGTTTTTT	CASSSTRLALTGELFF
many	TRBV20-1	TRBD1	TRBJ1-5	TGCAGTGCTAGACAGGGAGGGGGCAATCAGCCCCAGAATTTT	CSARQGGGNQPQNF
many	TRBV3-1	.	TRBJ1-5	TGTGCCAGCAGCCAAGTGTCAGGAAGCAATCAGCCCCAGCATTTT	CASSQVSGSNQPQHF
many	TRBV6-6	TRBD1	TRBJ1-3	TGTGCCAGCAGTTACCGACAGGGCATGGGAGCTGGAAACACCATATATTTT	CASSYRQGMGAGNTIYF